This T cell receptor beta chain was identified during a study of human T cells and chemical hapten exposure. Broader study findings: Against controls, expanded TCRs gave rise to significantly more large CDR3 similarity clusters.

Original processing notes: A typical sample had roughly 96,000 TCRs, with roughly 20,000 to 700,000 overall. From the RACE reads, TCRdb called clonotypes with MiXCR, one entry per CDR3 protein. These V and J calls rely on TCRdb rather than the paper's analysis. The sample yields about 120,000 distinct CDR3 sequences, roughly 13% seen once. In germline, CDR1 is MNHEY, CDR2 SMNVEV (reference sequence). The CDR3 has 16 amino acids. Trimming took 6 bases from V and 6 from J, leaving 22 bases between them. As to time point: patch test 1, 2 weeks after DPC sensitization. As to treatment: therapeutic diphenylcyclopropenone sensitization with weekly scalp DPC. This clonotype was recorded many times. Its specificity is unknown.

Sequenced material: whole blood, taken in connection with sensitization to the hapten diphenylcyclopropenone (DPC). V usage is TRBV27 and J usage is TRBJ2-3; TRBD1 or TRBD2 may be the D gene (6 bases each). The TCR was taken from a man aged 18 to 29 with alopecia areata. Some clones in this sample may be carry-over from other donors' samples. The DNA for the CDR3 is TGTGCCAGCAGATCCCCTAAACAGGGAGGTTCGGATACGCAGTATTTT. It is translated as CASRSPKQGGSDTQYF.